This TCR beta chain was recorded in a study of shared T cell receptors in the human thymus. Germline lookup yields CDR1 DFQATT and CDR2 SNEGSKA (reference sequence). Trimming pared 0 bases from V and 10 bases from J, leaving 7 bases between. This CDR3 comprises 11 residues. Profiling relied on immunoSEQ multiplex PCR, and the TCRdb table lists in-frame clones only, not all of them. The sample has some 640,000 clones, about 87% seen once. This sample also belongs to another study, concerning human thymus T cells.

The TCR was taken from a boy younger than two with a congenital heart defect. Sequenced sample: thymocytes. The chain is built from TRBV20-1 and TRBJ2-1; the D is unclear. CDR3 nucleotide sequence: TGCAGTGCTAGAGATCACCGGGAGCAGTTCTTC. Translated, it gives CSARDHREQFF.